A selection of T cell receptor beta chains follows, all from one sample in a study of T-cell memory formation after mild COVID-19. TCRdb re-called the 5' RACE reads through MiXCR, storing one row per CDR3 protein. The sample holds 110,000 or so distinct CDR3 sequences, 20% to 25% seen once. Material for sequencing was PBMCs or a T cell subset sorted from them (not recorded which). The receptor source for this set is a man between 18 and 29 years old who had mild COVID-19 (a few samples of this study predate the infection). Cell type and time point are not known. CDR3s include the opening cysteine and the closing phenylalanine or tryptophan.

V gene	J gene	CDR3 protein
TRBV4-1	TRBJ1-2	CASSQAGTGVFVYGYTF
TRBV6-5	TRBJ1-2	CAISEGIDYGYTF
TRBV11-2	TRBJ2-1	CASSHLAGIGYNEQFF
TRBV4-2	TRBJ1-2	CASSQEPGGTGVGYGYTF
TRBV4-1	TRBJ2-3	CASSGTLDPITQYF
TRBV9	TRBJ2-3	CASSVEAGDGKAQYF
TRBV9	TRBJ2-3	CASSVATARSTDTQYF
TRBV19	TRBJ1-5	CASSYRDNQPQHF
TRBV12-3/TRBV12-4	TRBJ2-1	CASSLASSYNEQFF
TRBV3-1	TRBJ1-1	CASSQFTGGSEAFF
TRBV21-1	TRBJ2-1	CASSKVGDRGPYNEQFF
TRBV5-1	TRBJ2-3	CASSSRDYVDTQYF
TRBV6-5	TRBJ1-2	CASSSGGGRGYGYTF
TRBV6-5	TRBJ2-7	CASSYSVVSSYEQYF
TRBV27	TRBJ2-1	CASSPLGITAEQFF
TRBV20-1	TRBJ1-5	CSARAKSPLDGFNQPQHF
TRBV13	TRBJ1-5	CASSLGGGANQPQHF
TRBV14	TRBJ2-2	CASSQAGQSKNTGELFF
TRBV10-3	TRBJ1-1	CAISDPVREAFF
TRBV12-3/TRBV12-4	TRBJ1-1	CASRRTGEAFF
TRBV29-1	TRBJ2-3	CSVDRGNTQYF
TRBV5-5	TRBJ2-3	CASSWGNAGTDTQYF
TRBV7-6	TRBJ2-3	CASSYRSRGPDTQYF
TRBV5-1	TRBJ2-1	CASSLVGGADEQFF
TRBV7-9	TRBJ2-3	CASSFTGVGTDTQYF
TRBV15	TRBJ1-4	CATSRTGTVNEKLFF
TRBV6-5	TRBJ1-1	CASSHLTGGTEAFF
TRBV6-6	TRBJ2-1	CASSPGVREQFF
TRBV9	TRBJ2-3	CASSVGVRGDTQYF
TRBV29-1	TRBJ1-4	CSVEEAVPGQGGEKLFF
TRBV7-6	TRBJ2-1	CASSLGLAGGPYNEQFF
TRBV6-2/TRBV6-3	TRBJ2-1	CASTGHPYNEQFF
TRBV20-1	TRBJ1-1	CSARPRETEAFF
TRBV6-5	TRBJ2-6	CASSDTFSGANVLTF
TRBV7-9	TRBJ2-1	CASSWRGSTYEQFF
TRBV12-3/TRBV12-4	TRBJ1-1	CASRPGQGYTEAFF